This TCR beta chain was sequenced for a study of shared clonotypes between healthy human individuals. This clone was observed a few times. Deep was the level used in running the assay. Generated by immunoSEQ multiplex PCR, the TCRdb table keeps only in-frame clones and is missing some. The data hold approximately 2,200,000 clones, with 85% to 95% observed a single time. CD45RO-negative, CCR7-positively selected cells formed the naive CD8 fraction, excluding terminally differentiated effector memory CD45RA+ cells. Each sample came from a Caucasian adult donor living in Nashville, Tennessee. Trimming left V 2 bases short and J 5 bases short, with 11 bases between. The CDR3 contains 14 residues. Germline values: CDR1 SGHKS, CDR2 YYEKEE (reference sequence).

This TCR came from a man aged 18 to 30 in good health. Some clones in this sample may be carry-over from other donors' samples. The V gene is TRBV5-5, the J gene TRBJ1-5; tentative D call: TRBD1 (6 bases). The sequenced material came from naive CD8+ T cells from PBMCs. The DNA of the CDR3 is TGTGCCAGCAGCTTATCGGACAGTTATCAGCCCCAGCATTTT. This gives the protein CASSLSDSYQPQHF.